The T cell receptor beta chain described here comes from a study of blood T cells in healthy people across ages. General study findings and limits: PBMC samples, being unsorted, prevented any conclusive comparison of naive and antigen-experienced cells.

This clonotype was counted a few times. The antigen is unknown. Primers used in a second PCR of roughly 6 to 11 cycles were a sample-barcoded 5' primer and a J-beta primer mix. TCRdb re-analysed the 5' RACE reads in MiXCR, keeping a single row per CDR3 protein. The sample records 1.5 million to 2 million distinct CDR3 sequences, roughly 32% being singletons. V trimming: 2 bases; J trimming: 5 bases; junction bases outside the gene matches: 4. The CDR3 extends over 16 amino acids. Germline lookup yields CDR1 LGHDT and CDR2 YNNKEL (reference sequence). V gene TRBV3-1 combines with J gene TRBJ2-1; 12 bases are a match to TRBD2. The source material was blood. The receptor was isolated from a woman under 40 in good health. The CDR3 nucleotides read TGTGCCAGCAGCCAATCCCTAGCGGGGGGGCACAATGAGCAGTTCTTC. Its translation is CASSQSLAGGHNEQFF.